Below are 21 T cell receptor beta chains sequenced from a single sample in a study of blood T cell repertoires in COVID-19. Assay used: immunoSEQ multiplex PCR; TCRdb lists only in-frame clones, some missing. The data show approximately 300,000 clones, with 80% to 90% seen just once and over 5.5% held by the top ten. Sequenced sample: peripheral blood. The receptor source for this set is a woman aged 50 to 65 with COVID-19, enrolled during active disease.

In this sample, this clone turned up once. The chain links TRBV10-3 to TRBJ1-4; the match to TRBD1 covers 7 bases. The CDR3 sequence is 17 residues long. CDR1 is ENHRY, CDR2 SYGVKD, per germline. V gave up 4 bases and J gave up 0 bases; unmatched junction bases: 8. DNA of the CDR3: TGTGCCATCAGTGGGAGGGGGCTCGGAGCAACTAATGAAAAACTGTTTTTT. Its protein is CAISGRGLGATNEKLFF.

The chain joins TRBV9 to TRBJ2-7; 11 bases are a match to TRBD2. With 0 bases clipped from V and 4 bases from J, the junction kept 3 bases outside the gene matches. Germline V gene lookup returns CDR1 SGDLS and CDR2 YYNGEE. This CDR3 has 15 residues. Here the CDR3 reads CASSVATSGMYEQYF. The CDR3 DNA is TGTGCCAGCAGCGTAGCGACTAGCGGGATGTACGAGCAGTACTTC.

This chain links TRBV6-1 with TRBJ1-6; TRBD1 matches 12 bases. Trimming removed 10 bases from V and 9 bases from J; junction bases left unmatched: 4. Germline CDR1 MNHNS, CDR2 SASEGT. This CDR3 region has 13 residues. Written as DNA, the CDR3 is TGTGCCACCGGGACAGGGGGCTTTTCACCCCTCCACTTT. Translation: CATGTGGFSPLHF.

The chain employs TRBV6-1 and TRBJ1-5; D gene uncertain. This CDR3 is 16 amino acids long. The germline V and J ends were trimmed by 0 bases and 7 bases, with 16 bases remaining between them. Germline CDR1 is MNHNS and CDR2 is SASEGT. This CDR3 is CASSEALVQPRQPQHF. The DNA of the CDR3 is TGTGCCAGCAGTGAAGCGCTTGTACAGCCACGGCAGCCCCAGCATTTT.

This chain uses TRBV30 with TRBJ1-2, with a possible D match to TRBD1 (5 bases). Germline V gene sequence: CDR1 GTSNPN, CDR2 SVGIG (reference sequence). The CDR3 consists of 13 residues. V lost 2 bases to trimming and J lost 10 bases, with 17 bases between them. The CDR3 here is CAWSSPGGVSYTF. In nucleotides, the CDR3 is TGTGCCTGGAGTTCGCCGGGGGGAGTTTCCTACACCTTC.

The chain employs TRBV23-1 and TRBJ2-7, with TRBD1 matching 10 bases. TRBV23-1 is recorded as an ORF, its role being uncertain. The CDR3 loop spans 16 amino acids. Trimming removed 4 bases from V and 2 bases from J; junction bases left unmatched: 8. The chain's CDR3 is CASSRIRQGAAYEQYF. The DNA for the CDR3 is TGCGCCAGCAGTCGCATAAGACAGGGGGCAGCCTACGAGCAGTACTTC.

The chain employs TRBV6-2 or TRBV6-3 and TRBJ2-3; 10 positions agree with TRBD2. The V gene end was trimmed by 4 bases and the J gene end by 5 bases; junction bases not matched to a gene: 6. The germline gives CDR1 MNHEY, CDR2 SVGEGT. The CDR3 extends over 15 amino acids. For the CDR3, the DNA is TGTGCCAGCAGTTTCGGGACTAGCGACAAAGATACGCAGTATTTT. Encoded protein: CASSFGTSDKDTQYF.

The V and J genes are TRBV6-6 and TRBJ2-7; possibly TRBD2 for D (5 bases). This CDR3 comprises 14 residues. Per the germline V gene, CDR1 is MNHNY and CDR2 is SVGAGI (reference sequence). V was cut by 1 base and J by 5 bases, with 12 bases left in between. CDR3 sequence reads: CASSYWEIGDEQYF. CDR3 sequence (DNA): TGTGCCAGCAGTTACTGGGAGATTGGTGACGAGCAGTACTTC.

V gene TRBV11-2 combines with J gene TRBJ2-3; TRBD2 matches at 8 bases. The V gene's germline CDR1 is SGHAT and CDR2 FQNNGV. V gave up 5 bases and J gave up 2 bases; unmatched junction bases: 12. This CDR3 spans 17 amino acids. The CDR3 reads CASSLGPSGHDTDTQYF. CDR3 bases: TGTGCCAGCAGCCTTGGGCCTAGCGGGCACGACACAGATACGCAGTATTTT.

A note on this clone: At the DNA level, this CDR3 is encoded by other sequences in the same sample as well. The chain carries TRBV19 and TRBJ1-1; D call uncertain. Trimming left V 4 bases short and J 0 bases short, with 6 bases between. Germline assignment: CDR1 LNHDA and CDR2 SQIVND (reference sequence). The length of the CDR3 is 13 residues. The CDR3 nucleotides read TGTGCCAGTAGTAACAGCTTGAACACTGAAGCTTTCTTT. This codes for CASSNSLNTEAFF.

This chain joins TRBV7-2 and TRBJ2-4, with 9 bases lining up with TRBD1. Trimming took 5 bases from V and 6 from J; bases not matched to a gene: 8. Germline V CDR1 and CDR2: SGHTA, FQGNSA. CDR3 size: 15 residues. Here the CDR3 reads CASSGGTGSVNIQYF. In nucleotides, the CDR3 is TGTGCCAGCAGCGGGGGGACAGGGTCGGTAAACATTCAGTACTTC.

CDR3 bases: TGTGCCAGCAGACCCGACAGGGGGCGCGGTGGGACCCAGTACTTC. It codes for CASRPDRGRGGTQYF. The rearrangement links TRBV6-5 to TRBJ2-5; TRBD1 matches at 10 bases. This CDR3 is 15 amino acids long. Losses at the gene ends were 6 bases for V and 7 bases for J; bases not matched to a gene: 11. Germline-derived CDR1 and CDR2 are MNHEY and SVGAGI.

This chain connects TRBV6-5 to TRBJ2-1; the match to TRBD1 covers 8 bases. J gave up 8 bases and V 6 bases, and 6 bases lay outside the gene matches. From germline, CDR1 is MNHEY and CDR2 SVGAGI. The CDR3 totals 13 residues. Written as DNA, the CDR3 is TGTGCCAGCAGCAGGACAGGGTCGGATGAGCAGTTCTTC. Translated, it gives CASSRTGSDEQFF.

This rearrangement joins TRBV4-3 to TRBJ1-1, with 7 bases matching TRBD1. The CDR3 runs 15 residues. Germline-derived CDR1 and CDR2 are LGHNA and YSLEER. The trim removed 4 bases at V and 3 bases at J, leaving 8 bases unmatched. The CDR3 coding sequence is TGCGCCAGCAGCCCAGACTCGCAGGGGGACACTGAAGCTTTCTTT. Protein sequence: CASSPDSQGDTEAFF.

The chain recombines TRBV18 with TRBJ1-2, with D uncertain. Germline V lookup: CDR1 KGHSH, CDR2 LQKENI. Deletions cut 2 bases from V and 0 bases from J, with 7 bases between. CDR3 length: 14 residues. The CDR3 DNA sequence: TGTGCCAGCTCACCAGGGCAGGCTAACTATGGCTACACCTTC. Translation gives CASSPGQANYGYTF.

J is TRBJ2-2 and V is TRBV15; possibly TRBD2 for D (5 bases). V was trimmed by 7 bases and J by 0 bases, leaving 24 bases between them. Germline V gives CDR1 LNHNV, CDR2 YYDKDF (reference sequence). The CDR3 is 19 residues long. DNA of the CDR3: TGTGCCACCACCCTAGCAATAGGGTACCCTCGCTCGAACACCGGGGAGCTGTTTTTT. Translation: CATTLAIGYPRSNTGELFF.

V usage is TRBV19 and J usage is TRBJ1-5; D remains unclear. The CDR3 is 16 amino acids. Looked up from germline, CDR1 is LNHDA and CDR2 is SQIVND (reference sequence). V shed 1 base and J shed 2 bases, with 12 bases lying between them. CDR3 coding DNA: TGTGCCAGTAGTATAGGCGCGGGGTCCGGCAATCAGCCCCAGCATTTT. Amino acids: CASSIGAGSGNQPQHF. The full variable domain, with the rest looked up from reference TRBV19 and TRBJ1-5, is DGGITQSPKYLFRKEGQNVTLSCEQNLNHDAMYWYRQDPGQGLRLIYYSQIVNDFQKGDIAEGYSVSREKKESFPLTVTSAQKNPTAFYLCASSIGAGSGNQPQHFGDGTRLSIL.

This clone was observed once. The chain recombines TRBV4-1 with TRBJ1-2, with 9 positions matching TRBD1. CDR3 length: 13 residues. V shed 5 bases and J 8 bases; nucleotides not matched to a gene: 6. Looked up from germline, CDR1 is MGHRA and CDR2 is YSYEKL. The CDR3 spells CASSRDRAGGYTF. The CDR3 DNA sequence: TGCGCCAGCAGCAGGGACAGGGCGGGGGGCTACACCTTC.

The CDR3 loop reads CASSLTGVSNQPQHF. CDR3 DNA: TGTGCCAGCAGCTTGACAGGGGTGAGCAATCAGCCCCAGCATTTT. This chain joins TRBV7-2 and TRBJ1-5; 8 nucleotides match TRBD1. The CDR3 runs to 15 residues. With 3 bases clipped from V and 1 base from J, the junction kept 2 bases outside the gene matches. Germline CDR1 SGHTA, CDR2 FQGNSA.

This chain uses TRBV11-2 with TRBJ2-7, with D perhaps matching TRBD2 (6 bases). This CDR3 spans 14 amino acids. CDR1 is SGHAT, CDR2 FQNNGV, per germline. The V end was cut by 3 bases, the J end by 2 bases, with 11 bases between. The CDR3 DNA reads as TGTGCCAGCAGCTTGGGCGGCGGGACCTACGAGCAGTACTTC. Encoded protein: CASSLGGGTYEQYF.

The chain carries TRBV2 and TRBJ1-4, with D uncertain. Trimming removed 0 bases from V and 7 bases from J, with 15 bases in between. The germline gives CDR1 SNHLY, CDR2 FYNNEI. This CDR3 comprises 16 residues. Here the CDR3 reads CASSEALAGMGEKLFF. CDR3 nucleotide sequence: TGTGCCAGCAGTGAAGCGCTCGCAGGAATGGGTGAAAAACTGTTTTTT.